Sequencing of this T cell receptor beta chain was carried out in a study of blood T cell repertoires in COVID-19 (dated by TCRdb to the early 2020s). The study in broad terms: Samples from collaborators originated in the United States, Italy and Spain and spanned both the acute and convalescent phases of COVID-19. The prospective study material was composed of cDNA or gDNA derived from T cells, B-cell-depleted T cells, or PBMCs. Deeply sampled blood TCRbeta repertoires from subjects exposed to, actively infected with, or recovered from COVID-19 were included in the dataset. A freely available public database, intended as a resource for researchers studying the immune response to SARS-CoV-2, is where the repertoires were released. Samples were obtained from the ongoing ImmuneRACE study (first 160 participants) and from over 1,000 subjects provided by 6 global collaborators. The sample metadata nearly always contained a de-identified subject ID, COVID-19 status, age in years and sex. Where HLA class I and class II types were available, the types were taken from metadata supplied by the sample provider, not from assay-based typing. Broad study findings and their caveats: Clinical and demographic metadata were provided uncurated, with the amount varying by source and participant.

On this clone itself: No cognate antigen has been identified for it. No base quality values were provided; no much bigger clone lies one nucleotide off.

The CDR3 starts with the cysteine, ends with the phenylalanine, and has 16 residues. Of the read, only the CDR3 DNA is kept; its 48 bases are in frame from base 1. V sheds 3 bases and J sheds 2 bases, leaving 14 bases between their ends. CDR1 is given as SNHLY and CDR2 as FYNNEI, both from the germline V gene. The immunoSEQ Assay, a bias-controlled multiplex PCR, was used to amplify TCRbeta CDR3 regions from genomic DNA. As for how the authors treated the data: Within the assay, amplification of reference gene primers was used to estimate how many nucleated cells each sample contained. To quantify the absolute abundance of each unique TCRbeta CDR3 rearrangement, sequence reads were collapsed and filtered. For each sample, productive Simpson clonality was calculated as the square root of Simpson's diversity index across productive rearrangements. In TCRdb, the immuneACCESS table is reduced to in-frame sequences with V and J assigned. These tables do not hold every clone; where another copy was compared, an unresolved V gene accounts for under half, and the others remain unexplained. The V and J calls and clone size are taken from that table; D and trimming were inferred from the DNA. This sample comprises hundreds of thousands of clones, less than 90% of them detected only once. The ten most abundant clones make up approximately 3.1% of the sample.

Enrolling through a virtual design, the prospective study's participants ranged in age from roughly 18 to 95 years and lived across 20 to 30 United States geographic areas. To assign participants to cohorts, the prospective study relied on clinical history that participants themselves reported in a screening survey and a study questionnaire. ImmuneRACE Cohort 3 recovered participants were defined by two consecutive negative NP/OP PCR tests, healthcare professional clearance, or symptom resolution. In the prospective study, whole blood, serum and a nasopharyngeal or oropharyngeal swab were collected from each participant by mobile phlebotomists. Participants in the prospective study had the option to provide additional blood draws and questionnaires over a 2-month period. Blood samples from the prospective study were shipped frozen or at room temperature prior to DNA extraction.

This clonotype was obtained from a woman aged 25 to 39 who had recovered from COVID-19. The sequence is built from TRBV2 and TRBJ1-3, and the D gene may be TRBD1, 5 bases matching. Sequencing input: PBMCs or T cells enriched from blood (not recorded which). For the CDR3, the sequence is CASSESPTAAGNTIYF. The nucleotide sequence reads TGTGCCAGCAGTGAGAGTCCGACAGCAGCTGGAAACACCATATATTTT.